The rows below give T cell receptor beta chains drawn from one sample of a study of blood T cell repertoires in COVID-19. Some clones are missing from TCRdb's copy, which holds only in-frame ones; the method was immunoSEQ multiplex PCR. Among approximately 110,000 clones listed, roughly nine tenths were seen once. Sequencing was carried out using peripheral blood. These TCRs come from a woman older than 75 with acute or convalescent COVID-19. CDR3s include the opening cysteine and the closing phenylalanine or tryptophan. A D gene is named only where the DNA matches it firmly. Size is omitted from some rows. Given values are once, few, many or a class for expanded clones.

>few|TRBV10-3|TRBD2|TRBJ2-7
TGTGCCATCAGTAGCTTAGCGGGCGTAGCCTACGAGCAGTACTTC
CAISSLAGVAYEQYF
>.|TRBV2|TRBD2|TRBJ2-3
TGTGCCAGCAGGAAGGGGACTAGCGGGGGGCCCACAGATACGCAGTATTTT
CASRKGTSGGPTDTQYF
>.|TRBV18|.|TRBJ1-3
TGTGCCAGCTCACCTCCGGGGGCTGGAAACACCATATATTTT
CASSPPGAGNTIYF
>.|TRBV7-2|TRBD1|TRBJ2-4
TGTGCCAGCAGCGAAAGAGCCGGGACAGAAATCTCCAAAAACATTCAGTACTTC
CASSERAGTEISKNIQYF
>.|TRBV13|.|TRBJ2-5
TGTGCCAGCAGCCGACCAGGGGAAGAGACCCAGTACTTC
CASSRPGEETQYF
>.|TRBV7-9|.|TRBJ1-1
TGTGCCAGCAGTCCCAGCGGGGACGGAGGAACTGAAGCTTTCTTT
CASSPSGDGGTEAFF
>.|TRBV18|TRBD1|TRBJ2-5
TGTGCCAGCTCACCCGGACAGGGGGAACAAGAGACCCAGTACTTC
CASSPGQGEQETQYF
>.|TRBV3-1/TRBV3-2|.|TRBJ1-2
TGTGCCAGCAGCCAATTCCCCCTCGGCTACACCTTC
CASSQFPLGYTF
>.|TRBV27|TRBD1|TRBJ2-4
TGTGCCAGCAGTAATTTAGGACAGGGGTGGGCCAAAAACATTCAGTACTTC
CASSNLGQGWAKNIQYF
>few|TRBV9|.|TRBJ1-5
TGTGCCAGCAGCGTAGGAGGAATTCCCTATCAGCCCCAGCATTTT
CASSVGGIPYQPQHF
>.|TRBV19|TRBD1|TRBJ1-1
TGTGCCAGTAGTCTCCCGGGGACAGGGCTGAACACTGAAGCTTTCTTT
CASSLPGTGLNTEAFF
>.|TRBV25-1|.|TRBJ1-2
TGTGCCAGCAGTGAATCCCCTGGGGGGGGCCCTAACTATGGCTACACCTTC
CASSESPGGGPNYGYTF
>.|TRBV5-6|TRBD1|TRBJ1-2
TGTGCCAGCAGCCAAAGGGACAGGAATCGGGGCTACACCTTC
CASSQRDRNRGYTF
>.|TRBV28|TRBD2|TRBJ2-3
TGTGCCAGCAGTTTAATCAGCGGGGTAGATACGCAGTATTTT
CASSLISGVDTQYF
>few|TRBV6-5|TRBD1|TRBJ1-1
TGTGCCAGCACGGGACAGGGGGCGTCGGGCACTGAAGCTTTCTTT
CASTGQGASGTEAFF
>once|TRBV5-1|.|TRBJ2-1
TGCGCCAGCAGGCAAGGGGGTGAGCAGTTCTTC
CASRQGGEQFF
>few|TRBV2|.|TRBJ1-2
TGTGCCAGCAATAGCCAGAGCGGGTCTGGCTACACCTTC
CASNSQSGSGYTF
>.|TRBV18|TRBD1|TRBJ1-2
TGTGCCAGCTCAAGGACAGGGGGCCGCGATGGCTACACCTTC
CASSRTGGRDGYTF
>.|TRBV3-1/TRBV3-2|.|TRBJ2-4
TGTGCCAGCAGCCAAGGGGGGCATGGTGGGATGAGGAAAAACATTCAGTACTTC
CASSQGGHGGMRKNIQYF
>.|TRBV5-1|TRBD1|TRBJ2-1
TGCGCCAGCAGCTTGGCCGGGACAGGGGCCAAAGACAATGAGCAGTTCTTC
CASSLAGTGAKDNEQFF
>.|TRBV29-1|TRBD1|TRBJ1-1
TGCAGCGTCGCCTACGGACAGGGGAACACTGAAGCTTTCTTT
CSVAYGQGNTEAFF
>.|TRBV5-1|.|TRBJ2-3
TGCGCCAGCAGCTTGGCCGATAGTAGCACAGATACGCAGTATTTT
CASSLADSSTDTQYF
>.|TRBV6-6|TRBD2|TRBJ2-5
TGTGCCAGCAGTTACTTGGCTAGCGGGGGGACCCAGTACTTC
CASSYLASGGTQYF
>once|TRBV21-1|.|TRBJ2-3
TGTGCCAGCAGCAATCGGGGAGAACACCAGACCACAGATACGCAGTATTTT
CASSNRGEHQTTDTQYF
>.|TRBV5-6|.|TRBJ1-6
TGTGCCAGCAGCCGCGGCCCACCCATATATAATAATTCACCCCTCCACTTT
CASSRGPPIYNNSPLHF
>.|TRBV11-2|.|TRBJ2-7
TGTGCCAGCAGCCCCCTGGCGGGTCCCCCGGGCGAGCAGTACTTC
CASSPLAGPPGEQYF
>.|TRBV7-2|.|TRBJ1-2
TGTGCCAGCAGCTTAATACCCGGGAGGGGGGTAAATGGCTACACCTTC
CASSLIPGRGVNGYTF
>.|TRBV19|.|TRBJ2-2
TGTGCCAGTGCCTTTTCCTCCGGGGAACCCGGGGAGCTGTTTTTT
CASAFSSGEPGELFF
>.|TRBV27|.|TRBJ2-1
TGTGCCAGCAGTCCATCCACGGGTCCCGGGCAGTTCTTC
CASSPSTGPGQFF
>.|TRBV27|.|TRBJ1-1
TGTGCCAGCAGTTCTCCTACAGGGAGATCTGAAGCTTTCTTT
CASSSPTGRSEAFF
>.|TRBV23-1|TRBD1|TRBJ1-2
TGCGCCAGCAGTCAATGGAAGGGGGACAGGGGGCTTAGCTATGGCTACACCTTC
CASSQWKGDRGLSYGYTF
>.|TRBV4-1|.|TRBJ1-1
TGCGCCAGCAGCCAAGCGAGAGGACGGGAGAACACTGAAGCTTTCTTT
CASSQARGRENTEAFF
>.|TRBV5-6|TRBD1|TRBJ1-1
TGTGCCAGCAGCCCTGGGGACAGGGAAAGAGCTTTCTTT
CASSPGDRERAFF
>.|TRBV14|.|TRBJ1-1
TGTGCCAGCAGCCAAGAAGGCGGAAACACTGAAGCTTTCTTT
CASSQEGGNTEAFF
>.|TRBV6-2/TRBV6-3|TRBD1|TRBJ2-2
TGTGCCAGCAGCCGCTGGGGGACAGGGGTTGGCGGGGAGCTGTTTTTT
CASSRWGTGVGGELFF
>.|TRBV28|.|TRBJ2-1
TGTGCCAGCAGTTTAGAGGGTTTCGGCTACAATGAGCAGTTCTTC
CASSLEGFGYNEQFF
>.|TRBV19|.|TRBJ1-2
TGTGCCTCCAAAGAAACCTTAACTTTAACTAACTATGGCTACACCTTC
CASKETLTLTNYGYTF
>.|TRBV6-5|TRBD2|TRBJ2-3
TGTGCCAGCAGGTCGGGGACTAGTGGGACAGATACGCAGTATTTT
CASRSGTSGTDTQYF
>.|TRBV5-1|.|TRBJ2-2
TGCGCCAGCAGCTTGGTCCAGGGTGGGACCGGGGAGCTGTTTTTT
CASSLVQGGTGELFF
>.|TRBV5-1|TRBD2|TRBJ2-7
TGCGCCAGCAGCGTTTCCGGGACTAGCGGGGAATACGAGCAGTACTTC
CASSVSGTSGEYEQYF
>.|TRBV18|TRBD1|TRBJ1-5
TGTGCCAGCTCACCAGGGACAGGGGATTCGCGTCAGCCCCAGCATTTT
CASSPGTGDSRQPQHF
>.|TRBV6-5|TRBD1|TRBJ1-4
TGTGCCAGCAGTTTGCAAACAGGGGGCTTTGAAAAACTGTTTTTT
CASSLQTGGFEKLFF
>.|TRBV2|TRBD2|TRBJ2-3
TGTGCCAGCAGTGACCCCGCGGGGGGCGGCCGAGATACGCAGTATTTT
CASSDPAGGGRDTQYF
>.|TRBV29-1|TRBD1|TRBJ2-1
TGCAGCGCCGCTGGGGCTTACTTGGACAGGGAAACCTACAATGAGCAGTTCTTC
CSAAGAYLDRETYNEQFF
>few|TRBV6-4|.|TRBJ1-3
TGTGCCAGCAGTGCGAGACAGGACCACTCTGGAAACACCATATATTTT
CASSARQDHSGNTIYF
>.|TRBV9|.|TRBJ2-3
TGTGCCAGCAGCGTAGATAGAGATACGCAGTATTTT
CASSVDRDTQYF
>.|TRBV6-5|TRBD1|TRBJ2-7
TGTGGGTCCCGGACAGGCAACTACGAGCAGTACTTC
CGSRTGNYEQYF
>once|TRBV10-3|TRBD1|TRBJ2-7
TGTGCCATCAGGCCGGGACAGGGATCCTACGAGCAGTACTTC
CAIRPGQGSYEQYF
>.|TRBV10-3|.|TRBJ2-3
TGTGCCATCAGGGGACAGGGGGACAGCGGGGGGGCCGTTGATACGCAGTATTTT
CAIRGQGDSGGAVDTQYF
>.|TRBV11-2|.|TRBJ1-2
TGTGCCAGCAGCCTTGGACTTACGGAGTTCTATGGCTACACCTTC
CASSLGLTEFYGYTF